Shown below are 5 T cell receptor beta chains from a single sample sequenced in a study of blood T cell repertoires in COVID-19. Profiled with immunoSEQ multiplex PCR; TCRdb holds only in-frame clones, not every one. The data show about 410,000 clones, with around 91% seen just once and approximately 1.5% held by the top ten. Sequenced material: peripheral blood. These TCRs come from a woman aged 40 to 50 with COVID-19, enrolled during active disease.

This chain links TRBV19 with TRBJ2-1, with 8 bases that match TRBD2. V shed 2 bases, J shed 6 bases, and the junction held 3 bases outside the gene matches. The CDR3 runs 14 residues. The germline CDR1 and CDR2 sequences are LNHDA and SQIVND (reference sequence). The CDR3 DNA sequence: TGTGCCAGTAGTATAAGCGGGGGCCGCAATGAGCAGTTCTTC. It codes for CASSISGGRNEQFF.

The rearrangement joins TRBV7-2 to TRBJ2-3, with D possibly matching TRBD1 (5 bases). The CDR3 spans 15 residues. Germline lookup yields CDR1 SGHTA and CDR2 FQGNSA. With 6 bases removed from V and 0 bases from J, the gap between germline ends came to 13 bases. The CDR3 coding sequence is TGTGCCAGCAGACGAGGACAACTAAGCACAGATACGCAGTATTTT. Encoded protein: CASRRGQLSTDTQYF.

This rearrangement joins TRBV6-5 to TRBJ1-5; D ambiguous. The CDR3 is made up of 14 amino acids. CDR1 is MNHEY, CDR2 SVGAGI, per germline. V shed 9 bases and J shed 6 bases, with 18 bases lying between them. The CDR3 DNA sequence: TGTGCCAGTTCCCAGGCGGGTCTGGGTCAGCCCCAGCATTTT. Protein sequence: CASSQAGLGQPQHF.

The rearrangement uses TRBV27 and TRBJ2-7; 7 bases map to TRBD1. The V gene end was trimmed by 7 bases and the J gene end by 2 bases; junction bases not matched to a gene: 5. The CDR3 is 13 residues long. Germline V gene lookup returns CDR1 MNHEY and CDR2 SMNVEV (reference sequence). The CDR3 sequence: CASKQGHPYEQYF. The CDR3 region has the DNA TGTGCCAGCAAACAGGGGCACCCCTACGAGCAGTACTTC.

The V and J genes are TRBV7-2 and TRBJ2-3; 7 bases match TRBD1. Trimming cost V 4 bases and J 3 bases; bases outside gene matches: 19. Germline assignment: CDR1 SGHTA and CDR2 FQGNSA. The CDR3 sequence is 19 residues long. CDR3 bases: TGTGCCAGCAGCTCCAGGGGGTCGGCAGGGAAGATTGGGACAGATACGCAGTATTTT. Its translation is CASSSRGSAGKIGTDTQYF.